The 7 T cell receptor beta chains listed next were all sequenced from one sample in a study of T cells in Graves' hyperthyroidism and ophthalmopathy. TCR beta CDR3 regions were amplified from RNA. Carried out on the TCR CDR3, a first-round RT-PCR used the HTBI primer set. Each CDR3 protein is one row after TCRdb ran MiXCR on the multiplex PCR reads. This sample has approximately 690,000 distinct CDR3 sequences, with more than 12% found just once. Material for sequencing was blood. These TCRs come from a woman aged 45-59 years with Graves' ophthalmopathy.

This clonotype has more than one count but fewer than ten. CDR3 sequence (DNA): TGCGCCAGCAGCTTCTGGGCAGGGTCCCAAGAGACCCAGTACTTC. Translation gives CASSFWAGSQETQYF. The V call is TRBV5-1, the J call TRBJ2-5; the D gene is possibly TRBD1 (5 bases). The CDR3 has 15 residues. Germline V lookup: CDR1 SGHRS, CDR2 YFSETQ. Trimming removed 2 bases at V and 1 base at J, with 12 bases between.

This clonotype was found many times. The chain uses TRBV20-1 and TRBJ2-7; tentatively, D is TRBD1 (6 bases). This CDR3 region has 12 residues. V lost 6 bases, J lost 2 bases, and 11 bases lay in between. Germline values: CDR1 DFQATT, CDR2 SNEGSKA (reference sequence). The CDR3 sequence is CSANRDAYEQYF. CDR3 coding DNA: TGCAGTGCAAACAGGGATGCCTACGAGCAGTACTTC.

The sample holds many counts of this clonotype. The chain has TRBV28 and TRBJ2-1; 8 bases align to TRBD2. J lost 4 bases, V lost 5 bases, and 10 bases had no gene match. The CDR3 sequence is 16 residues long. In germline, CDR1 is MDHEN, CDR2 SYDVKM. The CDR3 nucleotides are TGTGCCAGCAGTCCATCGCTAGCGGGCCATTACAATGAGCAGTTCTTC. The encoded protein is CASSPSLAGHYNEQFF.

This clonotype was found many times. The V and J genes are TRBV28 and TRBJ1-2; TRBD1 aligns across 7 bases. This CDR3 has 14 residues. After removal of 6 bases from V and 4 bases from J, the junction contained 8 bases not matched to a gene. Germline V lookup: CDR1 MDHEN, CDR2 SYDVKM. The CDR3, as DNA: TGTGCCAGCAGCCTCACAGGGGATGCCTATGGCTACACCTTC. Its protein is CASSLTGDAYGYTF.

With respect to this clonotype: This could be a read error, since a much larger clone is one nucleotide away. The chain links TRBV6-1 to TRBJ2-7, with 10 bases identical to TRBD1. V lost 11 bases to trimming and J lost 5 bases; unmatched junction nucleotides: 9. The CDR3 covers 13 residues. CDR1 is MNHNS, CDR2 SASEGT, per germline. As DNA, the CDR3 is TGTGCCTACGGACGGGACAGGGGCCACGAGCAGTACTTC. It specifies CAYGRDRGHEQYF.

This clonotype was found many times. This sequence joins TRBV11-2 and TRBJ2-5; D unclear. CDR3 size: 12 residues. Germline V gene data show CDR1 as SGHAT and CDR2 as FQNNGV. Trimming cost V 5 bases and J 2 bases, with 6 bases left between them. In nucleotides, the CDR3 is TGTGCCAGCAGCGCCTTACAAGAGACCCAGTACTTC. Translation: CASSALQETQYF.

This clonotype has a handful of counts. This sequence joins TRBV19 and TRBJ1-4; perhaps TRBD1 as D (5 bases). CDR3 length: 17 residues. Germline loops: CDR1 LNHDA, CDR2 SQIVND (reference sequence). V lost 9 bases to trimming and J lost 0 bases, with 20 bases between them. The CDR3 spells CASDAGTLHATNEKLFF. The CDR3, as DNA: TGTGCCAGCGATGCCGGGACCCTCCATGCAACTAATGAAAAACTGTTTTTT.